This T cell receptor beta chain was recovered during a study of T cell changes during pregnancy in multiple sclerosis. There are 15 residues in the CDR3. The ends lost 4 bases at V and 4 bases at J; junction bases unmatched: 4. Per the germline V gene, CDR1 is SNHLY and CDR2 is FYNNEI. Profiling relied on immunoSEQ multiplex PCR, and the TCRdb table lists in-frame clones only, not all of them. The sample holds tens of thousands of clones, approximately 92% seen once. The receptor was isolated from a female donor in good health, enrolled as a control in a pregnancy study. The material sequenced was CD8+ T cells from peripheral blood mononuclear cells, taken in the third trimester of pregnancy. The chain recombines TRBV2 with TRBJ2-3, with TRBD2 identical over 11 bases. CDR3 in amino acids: CASSVLAGVADTQYF. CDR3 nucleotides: TGTGCCAGCAGTGTACTAGCGGGGGTGGCAGATACGCAGTATTTT.